This T cell receptor (beta chain) was sequenced for a study of control samples from healthy donors and cancer patients. The germline V gene has CDR1 KGHDR and CDR2 SFDVKD. This CDR3 is built from 13 residues. V lost 0 bases and J lost 7, with 5 bases in between. The repertoire was sequenced with immunoSEQ multiplex PCR; TCRdb's copy has only in-frame clones and lacks some. The sample shows some 100,000 clones, about 89% of them seen only once. This receptor was identified in a woman aged 50 to 60 in good health. Input material: blood. The genes are TRBV24-1 and TRBJ2-2; unclear D gene. For the CDR3, the DNA is TGTGCCACCAGTGATTTGCTCTTCGGGGAGCTGTTTTTT. It encodes CATSDLLFGELFF.